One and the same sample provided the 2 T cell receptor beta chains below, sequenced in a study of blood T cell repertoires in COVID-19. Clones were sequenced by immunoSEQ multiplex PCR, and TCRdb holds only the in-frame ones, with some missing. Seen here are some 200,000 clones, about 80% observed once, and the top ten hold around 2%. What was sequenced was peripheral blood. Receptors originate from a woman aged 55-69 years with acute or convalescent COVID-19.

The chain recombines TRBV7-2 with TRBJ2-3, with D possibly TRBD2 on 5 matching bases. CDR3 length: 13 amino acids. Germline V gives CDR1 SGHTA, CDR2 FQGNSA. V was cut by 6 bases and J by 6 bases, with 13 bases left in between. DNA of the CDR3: TGTGCCAGCAGTACCCGGGATGTCGATACGCAGTATTTT. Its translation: CASSTRDVDTQYF. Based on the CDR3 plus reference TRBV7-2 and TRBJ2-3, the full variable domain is GAGVSQSPSNKVTEKGKDVELRCDPISGHTALYWYRQSLGQGLEFLIYFQGNSAPDKSGLPSDRFSAERTGGSVSTLTIQRTQQEDSAVYLCASSTRDVDTQYFGPGTRLTVL.

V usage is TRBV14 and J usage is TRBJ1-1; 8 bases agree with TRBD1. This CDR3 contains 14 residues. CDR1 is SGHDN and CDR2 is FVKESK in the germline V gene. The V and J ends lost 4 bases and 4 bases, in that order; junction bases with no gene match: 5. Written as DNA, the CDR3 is TGTGCCAGCAGCCGGACAGGGCTGGGCACTGAAGCTTTCTTT. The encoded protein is CASSRTGLGTEAFF.